This T cell receptor beta chain is from a study of blood T cell repertoires in COVID-19 (dated by TCRdb to 2020 to 2021). At the level of the whole study: Samples covering the acute and convalescent phases of COVID-19 were provided by collaborators in the United States, Italy and Spain. The prospective study material was composed of cDNA or gDNA derived from T cells, B-cell-depleted T cells, or PBMCs. Where available, HLA class I and class II types were obtained from metadata supplied by the sample provider rather than from assay-based typing. A freely available public database, intended as a resource for researchers studying the immune response to SARS-CoV-2, is where the repertoires were released. The sample metadata nearly always contained a de-identified subject ID, COVID-19 status, age in years and sex. Samples came from the ongoing ImmuneRACE study (first 160 participants) plus 1,254 subjects from 6 global collaborators. Subjects who had been exposed to COVID-19, were actively infected with it, or had recovered from it provided the deeply sampled blood TCRbeta repertoires that made up the dataset.

Trimming takes 6 bases from V and 8 bases from J, and the germline ends sit 16 bases apart. CDR1 and CDR2 were assigned from the germline V gene as MDHEN and SYDVKM. The CDR3 runs 14 residues from the cysteine to the phenylalanine. Left in the record is the CDR3 DNA by itself, 42 bases read in frame from the first base. A note on this clone: The specificity of this receptor is unknown. No clone much larger than this one lies a single base away; base qualities are absent.

Broader findings and caveats from the paper: The amount of clinical and demographic metadata varied by source and participant and was provided uncurated.

TCRbeta CDR3 regions were amplified from genomic DNA by means of the immunoSEQ Assay, a bias-controlled multiplex PCR. The source study handled its data this way. Within the assay, amplification of reference gene primers was used to estimate how many nucleated cells each sample contained. Sequence reads were collapsed and filtered to measure the absolute abundance of every unique TCRbeta CDR3 rearrangement. Productive Simpson clonality was computed per sample as the square root of Simpson's diversity index over productive rearrangements. This immuneACCESS table, as held by TCRdb, lists in-frame sequences with V and J called but not all clones. Of the missing ones, under half trace to an unresolved V gene in checked studies; the others have no known cause. V, J and clone size derive from that table, while D and trimming were established from the DNA sequence. A total of tens of thousands of clones appear in this sample, roughly three quarters of them only once. About 2.1% of the sample rests with the top ten.

One collaborating source in Seattle enrolled patients during active infection and followed them longitudinally through the course of disease. The collaborating institutions used their own protocols to collect whole blood in K2EDTA tubes. For TCRbeta analysis, collaborators shipped samples as frozen whole blood, isolated PBMCs, or DNA extracted from either of those sample types. This clonotype was obtained from a man aged 65 to 79 with COVID-19, enrolled during active disease. Input material: peripheral blood. The rearranged segments are TRBV28 and TRBJ1-4; 5 matching bases give a weak D call of TRBD1. Read as DNA, the sequence is TGTGCCAGCAGCTATCACGGGGGGAGGGAAAAACTGTTTTTT. Protein translation: CASSYHGGREKLFF.